This TCR beta chain was observed in a study of glioma-infiltrating T cells after dendritic cell vaccination. Study observations and caveats: TCR clonality showed no direct relationship with survival.

As for this clone: Antigen: not known.

Measured with immunoSEQ multiplex PCR; TCRdb has only the in-frame clones, and not every one. The profile shows approximately 50,000 clones, approximately 89% of them singletons. Time point here: after dendritic cell vaccination, including at tumor progression/relapse. PBMC sampling occurred before vaccination, two weeks after the third dose, and at progression. CDR1 SGHNT and CDR2 YYREEE come from the germline V gene (reference sequence). The CDR3 totals 18 residues. The V gene end was trimmed by 4 bases and the J gene end by 4 bases; junction bases not matched to a gene: 15. This TCR derives from a human donor with glioblastoma. The sample consisted of blood, taken after dendritic cell vaccination. This chain joins TRBV5-4 and TRBJ2-5, with 11 bases identical to TRBD2. The CDR3: CASSPGTLAGGRSETQYF. The CDR3 region has the DNA TGTGCCAGCAGCCCGGGCACGTTAGCGGGAGGGCGCTCAGAGACCCAGTACTTC.